The clone carrying this T cell receptor beta chain was counted at least ten times. V shed 2 bases and J shed 4 bases, with 12 bases lying between them. The germline gives CDR1 DFQATT, CDR2 SNEGSKA (reference sequence). The CDR3 is 13 residues long. The sample comes from a study of CD8+CD57+ T cells in acquired aplastic anemia. Researchers used genomic DNA as the template to profile TCR beta VDJ and CDR3. TCRdb reprocessed the reads with MiXCR, giving one entry per CDR3 protein. The sample includes around 430,000 distinct CDR3 sequences, 25% to 40% of them seen just once. Patients picked for sequencing had shown CD8+CD57+ cell expansion detected by flow cytometry.

The source material was sorted CD4+, CD8+, or CD8+CD57+ T cells (not recorded which) from PBMCs. This chain joins TRBV20-1 and TRBJ2-7; the D is unclear. The sequence was collected from a human donor with aplastic anemia. CDR3 DNA sequence: TGCAGTGCTAGAAGTCCCGACGGATACGAGCAGTACTTC. Translation: CSARSPDGYEQYF.